The present T cell receptor (beta chain) was sequenced within a study of control samples from healthy donors and cancer patients. Germline V CDR1 and CDR2: LNHDA, SQIVND (reference sequence). This CDR3 comprises 19 residues. V was trimmed by 3 bases and J by 4 bases, leaving 22 bases between them. The assay was immunoSEQ multiplex PCR, and TCRdb's table has in-frame clones only and misses some. The sample lists some 130,000 clones, approximately 92% seen once, with around 2.1% in the top ten. The clonotype originates from a woman in her forties or fifties in good health. The sequenced sample consisted of blood. The rearrangement uses TRBV19 and TRBJ2-6; D could derive from TRBD1 or TRBD2 (5 bases each). CDR3 loop: CASSISFLRRGTGANVLTF. CDR3 nucleotide sequence: TGTGCCAGTAGTATCTCTTTTCTTCGGAGAGGGACCGGGGCCAACGTCCTGACTTTC. The entire variable domain, with the rest obtained from reference TRBV19 and TRBJ2-6, is as follows: DGGITQSPKYLFRKEGQNVTLSCEQNLNHDAMYWYRQDPGQGLRLIYYSQIVNDFQKGDIAEGYSVSREKKESFPLTVTSAQKNPTAFYLCASSISFLRRGTGANVLTFGAGSRLTVL.